This TCR beta chain was captured by sequencing in a study of T-cell memory formation after mild COVID-19. Findings and caveats of the study: Later expanders leaned CD4+, whereas day 15 to 85 contracting clones were balanced CD4/CD8. Cross-reactive memory apparently joined, as some responding clones appeared in pre-infection memory.

TCR alpha and TCR beta cDNA libraries with sample barcodes and UMIs came from 5'RACE using constant-segment primers. TCRdb re-analysed the 5' RACE reads in MiXCR, keeping a single row per CDR3 protein. The repertoire consists of just over 150,000 distinct CDR3 sequences, with 25% to 40% occurring once and the leading ten covering about 12%. The CDR3 consists of 17 residues. V lost 3 bases, J lost 2 bases, and 6 bases stayed unmatched. From germline, CDR1 is LGHNA and CDR2 YSLEER. A note on this clonotype: The antigen remains unidentified.

This sequence was found in an adult woman who had mild COVID-19 (a few samples of this study predate the infection). Cell type and time point are not known. This rearrangement joins TRBV4-3 to TRBJ2-3; 12 bases fit TRBD2. Sequenced: PBMCs or a T cell subset sorted from them (not recorded which). Here the CDR3 reads CASSHRRTSGTTDTQYF. The CDR3 DNA reads TGCGCCAGCAGCCACCGAAGGACTAGCGGGACCACAGATACGCAGTATTTT.